The 9 T cell receptor beta chains reported below all come from one sample, sequenced in a study of shared T cell receptors in the human thymus. Assay: immunoSEQ multiplex PCR; the TCRdb copy retains only in-frame clones and omits some. The top ten clones hold around 0.01% of a sample with approximately 660,000 clones, 85% to 90% of them seen once. This sample was shared with a second study, whose subject was human thymus T cells.

Sample: thymocytes. These receptors all stem from a boy under two years old with a congenital heart defect.

The chain uses TRBV5-8 and TRBJ2-7; a weak D match, TRBD1 (6 bases). This CDR3 is 16 amino acids long. In germline, CDR1 is SGHTS, CDR2 YDEGEE. Trimming pared 4 bases from V and 0 bases from J, leaving 17 bases between. CDR3 loop: CASSEKPGQHSYEQYF. The CDR3 DNA is TGTGCCAGCAGCGAGAAGCCGGGACAACACTCCTACGAGCAGTACTTC.

The sample holds a few counts of this clone. This chain links TRBV11-3 with TRBJ2-7; D may be TRBD2 (5 bases). CDR3 size: 12 residues. Germline assignment: CDR1 SGHNT and CDR2 YENEEA. Trimming left V 5 bases short and J 7 bases short, with 12 bases between. The CDR3 is CASSPRREEQYF. The CDR3 DNA reads TGTGCCAGCAGCCCCCGAAGGGAGGAGCAGTACTTC.

The chain couples TRBV4-3 to TRBJ1-5; 9 bases align to TRBD1. The CDR3 spans 15 residues. Germline V lookup: CDR1 LGHNA, CDR2 YSLEER. The ends lost 4 bases at V and 6 bases at J; junction bases unmatched: 7. The CDR3 is CASSPGTGSLQPQHF. The CDR3 DNA sequence: TGCGCCAGCAGCCCCGGGACAGGGTCCCTTCAGCCCCAGCATTTT.

The rearrangement joins TRBV7-8 to TRBJ2-1; D is perhaps TRBD2 (6 bases). CDR3 length: 17 residues. The V end was cut by 1 base, the J end by 0 bases, with 13 bases between. CDR1 and CDR2 from the germline V gene are SGHVS and FQNEAQ. DNA for the CDR3: TGTGCCAGCAGCTTAGGTTGGGACTTGAGCTCCTACAATGAGCAGTTCTTC. It yields the protein CASSLGWDLSSYNEQFF.

The rearrangement joins TRBV7-8 to TRBJ1-2, with 9 bases fitting TRBD1. This CDR3 contains 16 residues. V shed 1 base and J 6 bases; nucleotides not matched to a gene: 9. Germline CDR1 is SGHVS and CDR2 is FQNEAQ. CDR3 amino acids: CASSLGGTGKLDGYTF. DNA of the CDR3: TGTGCCAGCAGCTTAGGGGGGACAGGGAAGCTGGATGGCTACACCTTC.

The chain carries TRBV6-4 and TRBJ2-3, with D tentatively TRBD2 (6 bases). Germline V gives CDR1 MRHNA, CDR2 SNTAGT. V gave up 2 bases and J gave up 9 bases, with 12 bases separating them. This CDR3 spans 13 amino acids. As DNA, the CDR3 is TGTGCCAGCAGTGACGTGGCGGGACGCACGCAGTATTTT. It codes for CASSDVAGRTQYF.

V gene TRBV15 combines with J gene TRBJ2-7, with D unclear. This CDR3 contains 15 residues. In germline, CDR1 is LNHNV, CDR2 YYDKDF (reference sequence). The V end lost 5 bases, the J end lost 1 base, and 15 bases lay between the germline ends. The CDR3 region is CATSLRVGSSYEQYF. In DNA, the CDR3 is TGTGCCACCAGCCTGAGAGTGGGCAGTTCCTACGAGCAGTACTTC.

This chain joins TRBV2 and TRBJ1-2; the D gene is possibly TRBD1 (6 bases). Germline CDR1 is SNHLY and CDR2 is FYNNEI. This CDR3 comprises 13 residues. The ends were cut back, 8 bases at V and 4 bases at J, with 14 bases in the middle. The CDR3 reads CASRRQVSYGYTF. For the CDR3, the DNA is TGTGCCAGCCGAAGACAGGTGAGCTATGGCTACACCTTC. Combining the CDR3 with reference TRBV2 and TRBJ1-2 gives the whole variable domain EPEVTQTPSHQVTQMGQEVILRCVPISNHLYFYWYRQILGQKVEFLVSFYNNEISEKSEIFDDQFSVERPDGSNFTLKIRSTKLEDSAMYFCASRRQVSYGYTFGSGTRLTVV.

The chain is built from TRBV6-1 and TRBJ2-7; possible D gene TRBD2, 6 bases. Germline V gene sequence: CDR1 MNHNS, CDR2 SASEGT. This CDR3 contains 15 residues. The V end was cut by 2 bases, the J end by 6 bases, with 17 bases between. This chain's CDR3 is CASSEPRDSLCEQYF. The DNA of the CDR3 is TGTGCCAGCAGTGAACCCCGGGACTCTCTCTGCGAGCAGTACTTC.